This T cell receptor (beta chain) comes out of a study of regulatory T cells in long-lasting Graves disease (dated by TCRdb to the early 2020s). Regarding the study in general: Patients with newly diagnosed Graves' disease had been on antithyroid drugs for under 3 months. Patients with persistent Graves' disease were compared with patients with newly diagnosed Graves' disease using TCR sequencing and RNA sequencing of peripheral blood. The study was registered as a clinical trial and conducted in China. A total of around 35 samples underwent TCR sequencing, from 13 patients with persistent Graves' disease and around 20 patients with newly diagnosed Graves' disease. Results and caveats for the whole study, not just this receptor: As a limitation, the authors acknowledged that the small sample size may reduce accuracy. A larger number of public clonotypes was shared among persistent patients (approximately 3,000) than among newly diagnosed patients (approximately 930). Only peripheral blood was studied, because thyroid tissue, the primary lesion, was inaccessible. Sequencing and analysis were restricted to the TCR beta chain. Persistent disease showed preferential use of TRBV28, TRBJ1-2 and TRBJ2-5, whereas newly diagnosed disease favored TRBV20-1 and TRBJ2-1. Lower TCR Shannon entropy and fewer highly expanded clones were observed in persistent Graves' disease patients than in newly diagnosed patients, which suggested clonal expansion.

The time point label, as the study defines it: newly diagnosed GD, antithyroid drugs for less than 3 months. RNA was extracted from PBMCs in TRIzol for both TCR sequencing and RNA sequencing. Graves' disease was diagnosed according to American Thyroid Association guidelines. Patients were recruited from an endocrinology department in Xi'an, China. Each patient gave approximately 8.8 milliliters of peripheral blood, collected in an EDTA anticoagulant tube. Ficoll Paque Plus density gradient separation was used to isolate PBMCs, and no further T cell sorting was done. An Agilent 2100 Bioanalyzer and agarose gel were used to check RNA quality, while a NanoDrop 2000 measured RNA concentration. Trimming removed 5 bases from V and 1 base from J, leaving 11 bases between the germline ends. In the germline V gene (reference sequence), CDR1 corresponds to DFQATT and CDR2 to SNEGSKA. From cysteine to phenylalanine, the CDR3 is 14 amino acids long. Of all the DNA, just the CDR3 is kept, 42 bases in frame from base 1.

In this sample, this clonotype turned up many times. This clone's antigen is unknown. No base quality information exists; no much larger clone differs at one position. Library preparation employed multiplex PCR. Sequencing used an Illumina HiSeq 4000. TCR beta libraries were built with iRepertoire HTBI primers and Arm-PCR amplification of CDR3 regions. Gel purification was performed on PCR products prior to sequencing. Per the source publication's procedure: Gene usage analysis of CDR3 amino acid clonotypes relied on the approximately 60 TRBV and about 15 TRBJ segments identified across samples. Filtered high-quality paired reads were merged into contigs using COPE and FqMerger. BLAST was used to align contigs to IMGT TRBV, TRBD and TRBJ reference genes, and CDR3 was defined according to IMGT. Highly expanded clones were defined as clonotypes with a frequency above 0.1%. Shannon entropy served as the measure of repertoire diversity, while the Gini coefficient captured V-J evenness. Public clonotypes were defined as clonotypes shared by more than one individual. TCRdb reprocessing: public reads trimmed at Q25 with fastp, clones called with MiXCR, in-frame beta chains kept. Here each entry gathers all rows of one CDR3 protein and keeps the most common genes and DNA. The authors' filters were not applied to this entry. The sample table records about 450,000 distinct CDR3 sequences; 14% of these occur just once. Of the sample, roughly a sixth falls within the top ten clones.

These data are also associated with another study on T cells in Graves' hyperthyroidism and ophthalmopathy. Per that second paper: Stable Graves' hyperthyroidism was defined as the absence of progression to ophthalmopathy over 18 months of follow-up. Hyperthyroidism patients were newly diagnosed, with disease duration under 2 months, and aged 18 to 65 years. Any patient with an uncontrolled infection, another autoimmune disease, pregnancy or lactation was excluded. Diagnoses were based on clinical symptoms, serum thyroxine and TRAb, thyroid ultrasound and orbital computed tomography. A first-round RT-PCR of the TCR CDR3 used the HTBI primer set with the Qiagen OneStep RT-PCR kit. Blood samples also contained most of the expanded thyroid clonotypes (frequency above 0.001), which suggests that blood repertoires may reflect thyroid immune responses. In cross-validation, a model built on a 13 V-J signature told ophthalmopathy apart from stable hyperthyroidism with less than 90% sensitivity and around 81% specificity, and in testing the same model reached 80%/75%. In validation, the model predicted progression to ophthalmopathy with approximately 71% sensitivity and 72% to 85% specificity, a median of 6.5 months before onset. TCR V-J signatures able to tell the groups apart were searched for in a discovery cohort of some 97 patients, of whom more than 40 had Graves' ophthalmopathy and roughly 59 had stable Graves' hyperthyroidism. An independent validation cohort of around 20 hyperthyroidism patients and approximately 16 patients who later progressed to ophthalmopathy tested prospective prediction of ophthalmopathy. The roughly 94 discovery patients were randomly divided into training and test sets at a 7:3 ratio. Thyroid tissue and blood T-cell repertoires from six or seven Graves' hyperthyroidism patients were also compared in the study. Following sampling, methimazole starting at 30 mg daily was given to hyperthyroidism patients, and high-dose intravenous methylprednisolone was given to ophthalmopathy patients. A second multiplex PCR round built the libraries, followed by size selection and purification. Paired-end sequencing of the libraries was performed with 100 bp reads on an Illumina HiSeq2000. Raw data were processed with SOAPnuke, discarding reads with adapters, uncalled bases, mean Phred below 15, or no exact constant-primer or identifier match. High-quality paired reads were merged with COPE v1.2.5, and unique nucleotide sequences were defined as clonotypes. MiTCR v1.1 was used to align clonotypes to the IMGT TRBV, TRBD and TRBJ reference segments. Only V-J combinations with frequency above 0.0001, covering 99% to 99.2% of repertoires, were analysed. A TCS score was defined as the ratio between F50 (clonal expansion) and ExV (chaos), using BLOSUM62-based TCRdist between CDR3 peptides within each V-J. Welch's t-statistics and random forest reduced 450 to 600 V-J features to fewer than 15, which were used in a naive Bayes classifier (R e1071). Sample size was not statistically predetermined, and investigators were not blinded to group allocation. The paper reports TCR Vbeta CDR3 sequencing of over 130 peripheral blood samples: under 45 ophthalmopathy, roughly 80 hyperthyroidism and 17 progressor patients.

Sample: peripheral blood mononuclear cells (PBMCs), taken at new diagnosis, from a patient treated with antithyroid drugs. This chain joins TRBV20-1 to TRBJ2-2, and possibly TRBD1, on 6 matching bases. The receptor's source is a woman between 45 and 65 years old with Graves disease. Donor details come from another sample of the same person, matched by shared clones. The CDR3 region reads CSARPGQNTGELFF. The nucleotide sequence reads as follows: TGCAGTGCTCGACCGGGACAGAACACCGGGGAGCTGTTTTTT.